One and the same sample provided the 8 T cell receptor beta chains below, sequenced in a study of T-cell memory formation after mild COVID-19. Using its own MiXCR run on the 5' RACE reads, TCRdb lists one record per CDR3 protein. The sample consists of a few hundred thousand distinct CDR3 sequences, roughly 15% of them appearing once. The sample comprised PBMCs or a T cell subset sorted from them (not recorded which). The receptors here all came from a man between 18 and 35 years old who had mild COVID-19 (a few samples of this study predate the infection). Cell type and time point are not known.

There are a few counts of this clonotype. As DNA, the CDR3 is TGCGCCAGCAGCCCTAGTTTACAGCTGGGGCGTTCACCCCTCCACTTT. This sequence encodes CASSPSLQLGRSPLHF. The chain links TRBV4-1 to TRBJ1-6; TRBD1 might be the D (5 bases). The CDR3 has 16 residues. Germline loops: CDR1 MGHRA, CDR2 YSYEKL. V lost 4 bases, J lost 9 bases, and 19 bases lay in between.

This chain joins TRBV25-1 and TRBJ2-3; 11 nucleotides align to TRBD2. This CDR3 region has 15 residues. Per the germline V gene, CDR1 is MGHDK and CDR2 is SYGVNS. Unmatched junction bases numbered 3, after V lost 5 bases and J lost 2 bases. The CDR3 DNA follows: TGTGCCAGCAGTATGACTAGCGGGGTCACAGATACGCAGTATTTT. This translates into CASSMTSGVTDTQYF.

This clonotype was counted at least ten times. The chain uses TRBV4-3 and TRBJ2-3; D possibly corresponds to TRBD1 (5 bases). CDR3 length: 14 residues. Trimming pared 4 bases from V and 4 bases from J, leaving 12 bases between. CDR1 and CDR2 (germline): LGHNA, YSLEER. This chain's CDR3 is CASSLDSQADTQYF. Here the CDR3 DNA reads TGCGCCAGCAGCCTAGACAGCCAAGCAGATACGCAGTATTTT.

This clonotype has ten or more counts. The chain has TRBV6-2 or TRBV6-3 and TRBJ2-1; D remains ambiguous. This CDR3 has 15 residues. Germline V gives CDR1 MNHEY, CDR2 SVGEGT. V lost 5 bases to trimming and J lost 0 bases, with 11 bases between them. CDR3 in amino acids: CASSPSMSSYNEQFF. CDR3 DNA: TGTGCCAGCAGTCCAAGTATGAGCTCCTACAATGAGCAGTTCTTC.

Ten or more counts support this clonotype. The chain uses TRBV12-3 or TRBV12-4 and TRBJ2-5; no definite D call. V lost 7 bases and J 0 bases, leaving 9 bases between the germline ends. There are 13 residues in the CDR3. The CDR3 region is CASTRQNQETQYF. CDR3 nucleotide sequence: TGTGCCAGCACCCGGCAGAACCAAGAGACCCAGTACTTC.

This clonotype was picked up many times. The chain couples TRBV5-1 to TRBJ2-1; D unclear. From germline, CDR1 is SGHRS and CDR2 YFSETQ. CDR3 length equals 16 residues. The germline V and J ends were trimmed by 4 bases and 7 bases, with 21 bases remaining between them. The CDR3 DNA is TGCGCCAGCAGCCAGACTCGAGCCGGATATGGGAATGAGCAGTTCTTC. Residues: CASSQTRAGYGNEQFF.

There are a few counts of this clonotype. The chain couples TRBV7-9 to TRBJ2-7; 7 nucleotides match TRBD2. From germline, CDR1 is SEHNR and CDR2 FQNEAQ (reference sequence). The CDR3 length is 14 residues. V shed 5 bases and J 5 bases; nucleotides not matched to a gene: 9. The DNA of the CDR3 is TGTGCCAGCAGCCCCCCCCGGCGGGGGAACGAGCAGTACTTC. This encodes CASSPPRRGNEQYF.

This rearrangement joins TRBV7-7 to TRBJ2-5; TRBD1 or TRBD2 may be the D gene (5 bases each). The germline CDR1 and CDR2 sequences are SSHAT and FNYEAQ (reference sequence). This CDR3 has 15 residues. Trimming removed 2 bases from V and 2 bases from J, with 12 bases in between. The DNA of the CDR3 is TGTGCCAGCAGCTTATTCGAGGGGCTGCAAGAGACCCAGTACTTC. Translating gives CASSLFEGLQETQYF.